Listed here are 4 T cell receptor beta chains from one sample, sequenced in a study of T cells in Graves' hyperthyroidism and ophthalmopathy. TCR beta CDR3 regions were amplified from RNA transcripts. With the HTBI primer set, the TCR CDR3 went through a first round of RT-PCR. Each CDR3 protein gets one entry after TCRdb re-called the multiplex PCR reads with MiXCR. The sample records 750,000 to 900,000 distinct CDR3 sequences, 38% being singletons. The sequenced sample was blood. The receptors come from a man aged 18 to 30 with Graves' hyperthyroidism.

V and J are TRBV29-1 and TRBJ2-5, with a tentative D call TRBD2 (7 bases). This CDR3 has 13 amino acids. The germline V and J ends were trimmed by 7 bases and 7 bases, with 19 bases remaining between them. Germline V gives CDR1 SQVTM, CDR2 ANQGSEA. This chain's CDR3 is CSATAGGRGTQYF. DNA for the CDR3: TGCAGCGCCACCGCCGGGGGGCGCGGGACCCAGTACTTC. Full variable domain (outside the CDR3, taken from reference TRBV29-1 and TRBJ2-5): SAVISQKPSRDICQRGTSLTIQCQVDSQVTMMFWYRQQPGQSLTLIATANQGSEATYESGFVIDKFPISRPNLTFSTLTVSNMSPEDSSIYLCSATAGGRGTQYFGPGTRLLVL.

Notes on this clonotype: A much larger clonotype is one base distant, so this may be a read error. The J gene is TRBJ1-1, the V gene TRBV2, with unresolved D. Trimming removed 9 bases from V and 3 bases from J, with 17 bases in between. The CDR3 loop spans 14 amino acids. The germline gives CDR1 SNHLY, CDR2 FYNNEI. The chain's CDR3 is CASIFSCWDTEAFF. CDR3 bases: TGTGCCAGTATCTTTTCGTGTTGGGACACTGAAGCTTTCTTT. The full variable domain, with the rest looked up from reference TRBV2 and TRBJ1-1, is EPEVTQTPSHQVTQMGQEVILRCVPISNHLYFYWYRQILGQKVEFLVSFYNNEISEKSEIFDDQFSVERPDGSNFTLKIRSTKLEDSAMYFCASIFSCWDTEAFFGQGTRLTVV.

This sequence joins TRBV10-3 and TRBJ2-5, with TRBD1 matching 9 bases. Germline lookup yields CDR1 ENHRY and CDR2 SYGVKD. V lost 10 bases to trimming and J lost 4 bases; unmatched junction nucleotides: 10. This CDR3 comprises 14 residues. This chain's CDR3 is CASNLQGAGETQYF. CDR3 DNA: TGTGCCAGCAATTTACAGGGGGCGGGAGAGACCCAGTACTTC.

Concerning this clonotype itself: A much larger clonotype is one base distant, so this may be a read error. The V and J genes are TRBV7-2 and TRBJ2-7; TRBD1 aligns across 7 bases. Germline V gives CDR1 SGHTA, CDR2 FQGNSA. V lost 5 bases to trimming and J lost 5 bases; unmatched junction nucleotides: 6. This CDR3 has 13 residues. The CDR3, as DNA: TGTGCCAGCAGCGGACAGGATTCTGACGAGCAGTACTTC. Translation gives CASSGQDSDEQYF.